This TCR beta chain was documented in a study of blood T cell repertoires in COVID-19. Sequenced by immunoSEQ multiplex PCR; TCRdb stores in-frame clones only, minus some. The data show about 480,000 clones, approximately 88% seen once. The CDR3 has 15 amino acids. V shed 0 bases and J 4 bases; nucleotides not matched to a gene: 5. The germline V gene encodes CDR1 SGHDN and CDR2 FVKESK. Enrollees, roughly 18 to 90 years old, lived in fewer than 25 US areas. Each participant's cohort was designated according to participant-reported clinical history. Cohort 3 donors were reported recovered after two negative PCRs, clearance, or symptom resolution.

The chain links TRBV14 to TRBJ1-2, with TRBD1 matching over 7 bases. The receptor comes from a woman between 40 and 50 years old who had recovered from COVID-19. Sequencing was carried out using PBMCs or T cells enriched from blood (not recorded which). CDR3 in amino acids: CASSQEAGTVYGYTF. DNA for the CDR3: TGTGCCAGCAGCCAAGAAGCCGGGACAGTCTATGGCTACACCTTC.